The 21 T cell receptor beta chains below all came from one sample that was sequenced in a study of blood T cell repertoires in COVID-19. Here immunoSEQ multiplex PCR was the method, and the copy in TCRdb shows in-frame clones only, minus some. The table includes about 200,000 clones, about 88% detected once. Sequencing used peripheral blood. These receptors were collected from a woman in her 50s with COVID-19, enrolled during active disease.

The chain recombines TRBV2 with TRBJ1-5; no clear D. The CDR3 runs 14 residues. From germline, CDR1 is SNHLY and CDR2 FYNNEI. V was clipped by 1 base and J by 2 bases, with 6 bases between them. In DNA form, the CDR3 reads TGTGCCAGCAGTGAAGAAACGGGCAATCAGCCCCAGCATTTT. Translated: CASSEETGNQPQHF.

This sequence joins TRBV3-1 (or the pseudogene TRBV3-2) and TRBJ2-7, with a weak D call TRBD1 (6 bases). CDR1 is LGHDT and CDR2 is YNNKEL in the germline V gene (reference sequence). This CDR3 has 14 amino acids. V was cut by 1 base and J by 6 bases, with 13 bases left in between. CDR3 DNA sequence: TGTGCCAGCAGCCAAGGGACCAGGGGTAGCGAGCAGTACTTC. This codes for CASSQGTRGSEQYF.

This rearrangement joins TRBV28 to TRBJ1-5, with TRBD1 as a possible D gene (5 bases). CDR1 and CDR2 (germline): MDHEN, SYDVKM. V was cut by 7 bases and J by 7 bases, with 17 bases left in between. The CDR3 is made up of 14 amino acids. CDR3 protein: CASTSGRGRQPQHF. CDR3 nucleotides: TGTGCCAGCACTTCAGGGCGGGGAAGGCAGCCCCAGCATTTT.

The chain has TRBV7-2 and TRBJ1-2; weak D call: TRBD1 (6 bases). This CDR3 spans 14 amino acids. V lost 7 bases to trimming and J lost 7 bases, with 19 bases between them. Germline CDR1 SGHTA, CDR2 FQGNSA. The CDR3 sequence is CASTLSQGGGGYTF. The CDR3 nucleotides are TGTGCCAGCACTCTATCACAGGGTGGGGGTGGCTACACCTTC.

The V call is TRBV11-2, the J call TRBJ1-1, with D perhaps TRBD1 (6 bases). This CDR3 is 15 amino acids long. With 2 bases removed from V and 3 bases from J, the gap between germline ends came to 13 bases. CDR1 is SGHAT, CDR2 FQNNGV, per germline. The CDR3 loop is CASSLLGRQDTEAFF. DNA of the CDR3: TGTGCCAGCAGCTTATTAGGCCGACAGGACACTGAAGCTTTCTTT.

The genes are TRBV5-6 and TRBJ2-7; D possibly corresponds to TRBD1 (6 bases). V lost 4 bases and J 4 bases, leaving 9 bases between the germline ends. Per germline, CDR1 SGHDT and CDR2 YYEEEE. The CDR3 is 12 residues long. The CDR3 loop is CASSPQGYEQYF. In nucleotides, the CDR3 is TGTGCCAGCAGCCCCCAGGGGTACGAGCAGTACTTC.

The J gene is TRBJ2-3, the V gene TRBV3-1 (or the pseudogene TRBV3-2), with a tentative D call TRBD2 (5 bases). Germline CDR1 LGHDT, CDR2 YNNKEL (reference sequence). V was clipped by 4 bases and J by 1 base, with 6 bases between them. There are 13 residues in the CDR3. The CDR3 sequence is CASSLSGTDTQYF. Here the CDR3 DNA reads TGTGCCAGCAGCCTTAGCGGCACAGATACGCAGTATTTT.

DNA for the CDR3: TGTGCAAGTCGTCGTCTGGACATGCTCAAGTACGTC. Translating gives CASRRLDMLKYV. The genes are TRBV12-2 and TRBJ2-7; TRBD1, as called in the table, went unchecked against the DNA. TRBV12-2 is given as a pseudogene. The CDR3 loop spans 12 amino acids.

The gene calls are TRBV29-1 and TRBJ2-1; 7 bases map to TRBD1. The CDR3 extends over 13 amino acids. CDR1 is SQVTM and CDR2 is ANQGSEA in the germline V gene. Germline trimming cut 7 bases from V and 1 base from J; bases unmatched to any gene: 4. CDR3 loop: CSAQGDSYNEQFF. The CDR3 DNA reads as TGCAGCGCCCAGGGGGATTCCTACAATGAGCAGTTCTTC.

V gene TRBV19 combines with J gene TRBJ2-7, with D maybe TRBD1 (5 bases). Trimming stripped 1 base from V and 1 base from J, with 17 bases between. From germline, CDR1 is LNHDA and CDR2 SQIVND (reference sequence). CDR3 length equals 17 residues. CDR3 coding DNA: TGTGCCAGTAGTATAGGCAGGGATCCTACCTCATCCTACGAGCAGTACTTC. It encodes CASSIGRDPTSSYEQYF.

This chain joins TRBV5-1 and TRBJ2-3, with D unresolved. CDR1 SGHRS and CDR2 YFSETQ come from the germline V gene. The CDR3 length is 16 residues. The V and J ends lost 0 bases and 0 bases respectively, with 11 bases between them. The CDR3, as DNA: TGCGCCAGCAGCTTGGGCTTGGGCCCTAGCACAGATACGCAGTATTTT. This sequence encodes CASSLGLGPSTDTQYF.

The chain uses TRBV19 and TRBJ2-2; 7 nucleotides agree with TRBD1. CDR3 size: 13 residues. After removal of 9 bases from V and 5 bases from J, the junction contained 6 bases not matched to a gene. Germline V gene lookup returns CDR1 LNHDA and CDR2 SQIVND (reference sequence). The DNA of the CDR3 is TGTGCCAGCGACAGGACAGGAACCGGGGAGCTGTTTTTT. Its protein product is CASDRTGTGELFF.

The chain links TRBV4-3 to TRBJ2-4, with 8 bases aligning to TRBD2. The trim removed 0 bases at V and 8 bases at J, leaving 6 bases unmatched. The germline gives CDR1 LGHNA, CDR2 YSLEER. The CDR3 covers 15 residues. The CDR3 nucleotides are TGCGCCAGCAGCCAAGATTGGGGGCGGGGGGACATTCAGTACTTC. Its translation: CASSQDWGRGDIQYF.

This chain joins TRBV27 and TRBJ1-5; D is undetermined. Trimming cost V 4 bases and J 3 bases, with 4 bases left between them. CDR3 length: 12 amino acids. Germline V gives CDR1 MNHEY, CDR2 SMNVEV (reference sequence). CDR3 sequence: CASSSHNQPQHF. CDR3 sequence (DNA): TGTGCCAGCAGTTCCCACAATCAGCCCCAGCATTTT.

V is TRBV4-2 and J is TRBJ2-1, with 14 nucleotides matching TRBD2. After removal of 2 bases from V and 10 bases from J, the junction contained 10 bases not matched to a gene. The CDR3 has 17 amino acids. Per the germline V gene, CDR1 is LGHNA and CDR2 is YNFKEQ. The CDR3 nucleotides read TGTGCCAGCAGCCAAAGACTAGCGGGGGGGGCTATCAGGGAGCAGTTCTTC. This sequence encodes CASSQRLAGGAIREQFF.

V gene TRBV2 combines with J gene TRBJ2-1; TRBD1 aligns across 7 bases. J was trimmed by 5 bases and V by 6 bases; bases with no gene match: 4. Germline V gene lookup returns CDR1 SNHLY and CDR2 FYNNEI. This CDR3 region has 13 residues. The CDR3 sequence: CASRPQGDNEQFF. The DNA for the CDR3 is TGTGCCAGCAGACCCCAGGGGGACAATGAGCAGTTCTTC.

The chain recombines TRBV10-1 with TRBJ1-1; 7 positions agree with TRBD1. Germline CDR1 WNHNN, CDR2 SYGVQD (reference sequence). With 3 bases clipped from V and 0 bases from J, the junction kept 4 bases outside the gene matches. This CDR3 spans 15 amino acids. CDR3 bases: TGCGCCAGCAGTGAAAGACAGGGAATGAACACTGAAGCTTTCTTT. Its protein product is CASSERQGMNTEAFF.

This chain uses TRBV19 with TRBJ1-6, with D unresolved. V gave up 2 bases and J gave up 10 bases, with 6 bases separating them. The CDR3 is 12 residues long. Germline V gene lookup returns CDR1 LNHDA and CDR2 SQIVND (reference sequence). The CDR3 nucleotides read TGTGCCAGTAGTATAACAGCCTCACCCCTCCACTTT. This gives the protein CASSITASPLHF.

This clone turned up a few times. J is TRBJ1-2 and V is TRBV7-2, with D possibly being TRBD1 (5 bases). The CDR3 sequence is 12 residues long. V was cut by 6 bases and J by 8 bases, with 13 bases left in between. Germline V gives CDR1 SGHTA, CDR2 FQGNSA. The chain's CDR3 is CASSQPEGGYTF. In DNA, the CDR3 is TGTGCCAGCAGTCAACCGGAGGGGGGCTACACCTTC.

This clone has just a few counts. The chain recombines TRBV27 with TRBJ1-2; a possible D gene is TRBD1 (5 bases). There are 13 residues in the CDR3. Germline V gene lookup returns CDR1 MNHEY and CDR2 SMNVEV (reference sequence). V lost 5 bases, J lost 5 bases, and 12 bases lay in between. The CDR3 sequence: CASSGSGGYGYTF. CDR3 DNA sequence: TGTGCCAGCAGTGGGAGCGGGGGATATGGCTACACCTTC.

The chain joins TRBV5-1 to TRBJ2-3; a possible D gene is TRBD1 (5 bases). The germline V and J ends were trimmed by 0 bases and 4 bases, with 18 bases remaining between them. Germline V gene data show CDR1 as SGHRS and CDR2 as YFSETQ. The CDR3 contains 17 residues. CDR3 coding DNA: TGCGCCAGCAGCTTGGCCGTCTCGGGTGGGGCAGCAGATACGCAGTATTTT. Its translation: CASSLAVSGGAADTQYF.